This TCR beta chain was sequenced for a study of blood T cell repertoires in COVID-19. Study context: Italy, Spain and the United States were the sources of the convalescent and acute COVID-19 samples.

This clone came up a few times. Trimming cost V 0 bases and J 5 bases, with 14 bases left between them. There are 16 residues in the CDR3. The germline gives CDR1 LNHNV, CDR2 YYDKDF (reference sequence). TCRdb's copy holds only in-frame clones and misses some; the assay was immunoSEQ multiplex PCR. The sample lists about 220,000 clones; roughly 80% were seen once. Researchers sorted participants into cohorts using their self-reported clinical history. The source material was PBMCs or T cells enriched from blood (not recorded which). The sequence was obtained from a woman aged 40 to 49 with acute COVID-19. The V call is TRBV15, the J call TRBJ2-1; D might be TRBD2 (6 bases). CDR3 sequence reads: CATSRDGTVSNNEQFF. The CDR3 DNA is TGTGCCACCAGCAGAGATGGGACTGTGTCGAACAATGAGCAGTTCTTC. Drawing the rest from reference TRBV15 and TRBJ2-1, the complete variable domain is DAMVIQNPRYQVTQFGKPVTLSCSQTLNHNVMYWYQQKSSQAPKLLFHYYDKDFNNEADTPDNFQSRRPNTSFCFLDIRSPGLGDTAMYLCATSRDGTVSNNEQFFGPGTRLTVL.